This T cell receptor beta chain derives from a study of T cells in Graves' hyperthyroidism and ophthalmopathy (dated by TCRdb to the late 2010s). With regard to the full study: Peripheral blood samples were taken at initial diagnosis, before any treatment was given. In about 6 Graves' hyperthyroidism patients, the study also compared T-cell repertoires from thyroid tissue with T-cell repertoires from blood. A discovery cohort of approximately 100 patients, approximately 44 with Graves' ophthalmopathy and under 60 with stable Graves' hyperthyroidism, was used to find distinguishing TCR V-J signatures. The paper describes TCR Vbeta CDR3 sequencing of some 130 peripheral blood samples, made up of some 42 ophthalmopathy patients, 70 to 80 hyperthyroidism patients and 17 progressor patients. Prospective prediction of ophthalmopathy was tested in an independent validation cohort of 18 to 20 hyperthyroidism patients and some 17 patients who later progressed to ophthalmopathy. The 75 to 100 discovery patients were randomly split 7:3 into training and test sets. Following sampling, methimazole starting at 30 mg daily was given to hyperthyroidism patients, and high-dose intravenous methylprednisolone was given to ophthalmopathy patients. Overall study outcomes, separate from this receptor: Most expanded thyroid clonotypes (frequency above 0.001) were also found in blood, which suggests that blood repertoires may mirror thyroid immune responses. In validation, progression to ophthalmopathy was predicted by the model with 70.59% sensitivity and nearly 75% specificity, a median of roughly six months before onset. No statistical method was used to set the sample size in advance, and investigators knew the group allocation. In cross-validation, a model built on a 13 V-J signature told ophthalmopathy apart from stable hyperthyroidism with approximately 90% sensitivity and around 81% specificity, and in testing the same model reached 80%/75%.

The CDR3 holds 13 amino acids from the cysteine to the phenylalanine. The kept DNA is CDR3 alone, 39 bases in frame from the first base. Trimming takes 0 bases off V and 9 bases off J; junction bases not matched to a gene: 5. Taken from the germline V gene, the CDR1 and CDR2 loops are SQVTM and ANQGSEA. The TCR beta CDR3 regions were amplified from the RNA transcripts. The TCR CDR3 was subjected to a first round of RT-PCR using the HTBI primer set and the Qiagen OneStep RT-PCR kit. Libraries were constructed in a second round of multiplex PCR, after which size selection and purification were carried out. Libraries were sequenced paired-end with 100 bp reads on an Illumina HiSeq2000. Under the source paper's analysis protocol: SOAPnuke was used to process the raw data, with reads discarded if the reads contained adapters or uncalled bases, had a mean Phred below 15, or lacked an exact constant-primer or identifier match. COPE v1.2.5 was used to merge the high-quality paired reads, and each unique nucleotide sequence was defined as a clonotype. MiTCR v1.1 was used to align the clonotypes against IMGT TRBV, TRBD and TRBJ reference segments. Analysis was restricted to V-J combinations with a frequency above 0.0001, which covered about 99% of repertoires. The TCS score was defined as the ratio of F50 (clonal expansion) to E x V (chaos), calculated using BLOSUM62-based TCRdist between CDR3 peptides within each V-J. Welch's t-statistics and random forest reduced 514 V-J features to fewer than 15, which were used in a naive Bayes classifier (R e1071). The raw public data were reprocessed by TCRdb itself: fastp quality trimming at Q25, MiXCR clonotype calling, in-frame beta chains only. Every CDR3 protein is listed once, alongside the most common genes and DNA of its rows. The V and J calls were determined by TCRdb, not by the authors. For this sample the table gives approximately 710,000 distinct CDR3 sequences, of which approximately 15% were detected only once. 15% to 19% of the sample lies in the top ten.

A patient counted as having stable Graves' hyperthyroidism if no progression to ophthalmopathy occurred over 18 months of follow-up. Hyperthyroidism patients were newly diagnosed, with disease duration under 2 months, and aged 18 to 65 years. Patients with uncontrolled infections, other autoimmune diseases, pregnancy or lactation were excluded. Clinical symptoms, serum thyroxine and TRAb, thyroid ultrasound, and orbital computed tomography formed the basis for the diagnoses. PBMCs were isolated from approximately 10 ml of fresh peripheral blood by Ficoll-Paque density gradient centrifugation. Total RNA was extracted using Trizol reagent, and RNA quality was assessed on an Agilent 2100 Bioanalyzer. This clonotype showed up just a few times. Its antigen remains undetermined. The sample holds no much larger clone one base away, and base qualities are not on file.

The chain is encoded by TRBV29-1 joined to TRBJ1-5; 7 bases in the middle match TRBD1. Specimen: blood. This sequence was found in a man between 50 and 59 years old with Graves' hyperthyroidism. Read as DNA, the sequence is TGCAGCGTTGAAGAGCAGGGGGGGCCGCCCCAGCATTTT. It translates to CSVEEQGGPPQHF. This CDR3, with the reference TRBV29-1 and TRBJ1-5 proteins standing in past its ends, gives the full variable domain SAVISQKPSRDICQRGTSLTIQCQVDSQVTMMFWYRQQPGQSLTLIATANQGSEATYESGFVIDKFPISRPNLTFSTLTVSNMSPEDSSIYLCSVEEQGGPPQHFGDGTRLSIL.